The T cell receptor (beta chain) under discussion was sequenced for a study of patients and donors after allogeneic stem cell transplantation (dated by TCRdb to the early 2020s). Ten or more counts support this clonotype. No antigen is known for it. No much larger clone exists at a distance of one base, and base qualities are not known. The library was obtained by RT-PCR. This sample was sequenced with a NextSeq 550. TCRdb reprocessing: public reads trimmed at Q25 with fastp, clones called with MiXCR, in-frame beta chains kept. Duplicate CDR3 protein sequences are folded into a single record with the most common DNA and genes. This sample holds over 350,000 distinct CDR3 sequences; roughly 16% were observed only once. About 7% of the sample is held by the ten biggest clonotypes. Trimming takes 3 bases from V and 0 bases from J, and the germline ends sit 9 bases apart. The germline V gene encodes CDR1 SNHLY and CDR2 FYNNEI. The cysteine opens and the phenylalanine closes a CDR3 of 16 amino acids. Only CDR3 DNA is held: 48 bases, read in frame from base 1.

The sequenced sample consisted of blood, either unsorted or a sorted T cell fraction (not recorded which). In this chain, TRBV2 is recombined with TRBJ2-6; the D gene could be TRBD1 or TRBD2, each one agreeing over 5 bases. The clonotype comes from a human donor who was either an allogeneic HSCT recipient or a stem cell or donor lymphocyte infusion donor (not recorded which). It is not recorded whose cells these are; they may come from a transplant donor. The CDR3 here reads CASSDREFSGANVLTF. The sequenced DNA: TGTGCCAGCAGTGACAGGGAGTTCTCTGGGGCCAACGTCCTGACTTTC.